The 25 T cell receptor beta chains in this list originate from one sample, sequenced in a study of blood T cell repertoires in COVID-19. Method: immunoSEQ multiplex PCR; TCRdb's copy keeps in-frame clones and lacks some. There are about 190,000 clones in the sample; roughly four fifths occur only once, and about an eighth lies in the top ten. The sample was peripheral blood. The receptors stem from a man under 40 with active or convalescent COVID-19.

The chain links TRBV19 to TRBJ1-4; no clear D. The CDR3 spans 15 residues. Looked up from germline, CDR1 is LNHDA and CDR2 is SQIVND (reference sequence). The V end was cut by 7 bases, the J end by 2 bases, with 14 bases between. This CDR3 reads CASKSASFTNEKLFF. Written as DNA, the CDR3 is TGTGCCAGTAAGAGCGCGAGTTTTACTAATGAAAAACTGTTTTTT.

The chain employs TRBV27 and TRBJ2-3, with 8 bases lining up with TRBD2. With 7 bases clipped from V and 5 bases from J, the junction kept 5 bases outside the gene matches. This CDR3 has 13 residues. CDR1 is MNHEY, CDR2 SMNVEV, per germline (reference sequence). CDR3 coding DNA: TGTGCCAGCATCGGGGGGGTAAGAGATACGCAGTATTTT. Translating it yields CASIGGVRDTQYF.

In its sample, this clone was seen a few times. The chain couples TRBV6-5 to TRBJ1-3; TRBD1 agrees at 8 bases. V was clipped by 8 bases and J by 3 bases; unmatched bases: 9. The CDR3 totals 15 residues. Germline V gene lookup returns CDR1 MNHEY and CDR2 SVGAGI. The CDR3 loop reads CASRSTGAFGNTIYF. The CDR3 nucleotides are TGTGCCAGCCGATCGACAGGGGCGTTTGGAAACACCATATATTTT.

This clone occurred a few times. This chain uses TRBV11-2 with TRBJ2-5; 12 bases fit TRBD2. The germline V gene encodes CDR1 SGHAT and CDR2 FQNNGV. Germline trimming cut 4 bases from V and 5 bases from J; bases unmatched to any gene: 5. The CDR3 loop spans 15 amino acids. CDR3 coding DNA: TGTGCCAGCAGCTCTAGCGGGGGGGCCTCGGAGACCCAGTACTTC. This translates into CASSSSGGASETQYF.

The chain joins TRBV7-9 to TRBJ1-2; the match to TRBD1 covers 9 bases. V lost 2 bases and J lost 4; bases outside the gene matches: 2. CDR1 and CDR2 from the germline V gene are SEHNR and FQNEAQ (reference sequence). This CDR3 spans 14 amino acids. CDR3 DNA sequence: TGTGCCAGCAGCTTATTGACAGGGGGCTATGGCTACACCTTC. The encoded protein is CASSLLTGGYGYTF.

The J gene is TRBJ1-1, the V gene TRBV20-1; D remains unclear. Germline V CDR1 and CDR2: DFQATT, SNEGSKA (reference sequence). The CDR3 has 13 amino acids. Trimming removed 3 bases from V and 1 base from J, with 9 bases in between. CDR3: CSASDPGNTEAFF. The CDR3 DNA reads TGCAGTGCTAGTGATCCAGGGAACACTGAAGCTTTCTTT.

This clone was observed once. The chain has TRBV24-1 and TRBJ2-2; 7 bases line up with TRBD1. This CDR3 contains 17 residues. From germline, CDR1 is KGHDR and CDR2 SFDVKD. V dropped 1 base and J dropped 4; count of bases not matched to a gene: 8. The CDR3 is CATSDFWQGVGTGELFF. The CDR3 bases are TGTGCCACCAGTGATTTTTGGCAGGGGGTAGGCACCGGGGAGCTGTTTTTT.

This clone was counted once. V and J are TRBV6-2 or TRBV6-3 and TRBJ2-7, with D possibly being TRBD2 (6 bases). Germline assignment: CDR1 MNHEY and CDR2 SVGEGT. The ends were cut back, 2 bases at V and 1 base at J, with 15 bases in the middle. The length of the CDR3 is 16 residues. The DNA for the CDR3 is TGTGCCAGCAGTTACGAAGCGGCGGGAACTTCCTACGAGCAGTACTTC. Translation gives CASSYEAAGTSYEQYF.

Only one count was recorded for this clone. The chain recombines TRBV6-2 or TRBV6-3 with TRBJ1-2, with a possible D match to TRBD1 (5 bases). V was shortened by 6 bases and J by 7 bases, with 18 bases between the two germline ends. Germline V CDR1 and CDR2: MNHEY, SVGEGT. The CDR3 runs 14 residues. CDR3: CASSSPDSLSGYTF. As DNA, the CDR3 is TGTGCCAGCAGCTCCCCAGACAGTTTAAGTGGCTACACCTTC.

This rearrangement joins TRBV19 to TRBJ2-3; TRBD1 agrees at 7 bases. The V and J ends lost 4 bases and 5 bases, in that order; junction bases with no gene match: 24. The CDR3 is 20 residues long. The germline CDR1 and CDR2 sequences are LNHDA and SQIVND (reference sequence). Here the CDR3 reads CASSTPRQGTRVETVDTQYF. The DNA of the CDR3 is TGTGCCAGTAGTACACCCCGACAGGGAACGAGGGTAGAAACGGTAGATACGCAGTATTTT.

The rearrangement links TRBV5-6 to TRBJ1-4; D remains unclear. The length of the CDR3 is 13 residues. Trimming took 2 bases from V and 3 from J, leaving 5 bases between them. Looked up from germline, CDR1 is SGHDT and CDR2 is YYEEEE. CDR3 loop: CASSFGANEKLFF. CDR3 nucleotides: TGTGCCAGCAGCTTCGGGGCTAATGAAAAACTGTTTTTT.

The chain recombines TRBV6-6 with TRBJ1-5, with D perhaps matching TRBD1 (6 bases). This CDR3 region has 17 residues. Looked up from germline, CDR1 is MNHNY and CDR2 is SVGAGI (reference sequence). Trimming left V 5 bases short and J 5 bases short, with 22 bases between. The CDR3 region has the DNA TGTGCCAGCAGTCTGGGGGGGGGCGCAACGAGAGATCAGCCCCAGCATTTT. It is translated as CASSLGGGATRDQPQHF.

The chain links TRBV3-1 (or the pseudogene TRBV3-2) to TRBJ1-2, with 7 bases aligning to TRBD1. The germline V gene encodes CDR1 LGHDT and CDR2 YNNKEL (reference sequence). V lost 0 bases, J lost 0 bases, and 7 bases stayed unmatched. The CDR3 consists of 17 residues. CDR3 nucleotide sequence: TGTGCCAGCAGCCAAGAGACAGGGCAGGGAGCTAACTATGGCTACACCTTC. As protein: CASSQETGQGANYGYTF.

The chain combines TRBV10-3 with TRBJ1-4; D is ambiguous. The germline V and J ends were trimmed by 4 bases and 4 bases, with 7 bases remaining between them. From germline, CDR1 is ENHRY and CDR2 SYGVKD. There are 13 residues in the CDR3. The CDR3 sequence is CAISARSNEKLFF. CDR3 DNA: TGTGCCATCAGTGCGCGGAGTAATGAAAAACTGTTTTTT.

This chain joins TRBV27 and TRBJ1-2, with 7 bases identical to TRBD1. CDR1 MNHEY and CDR2 SMNVEV come from the germline V gene (reference sequence). J was trimmed by 4 bases and V by 4 bases; bases with no gene match: 12. The CDR3 spans 16 residues. The CDR3 sequence is CASSSIPTGQGYGYTF. The CDR3 nucleotides read TGTGCCAGCAGTTCCATTCCGACAGGGCAGGGCTATGGCTACACCTTC.

This clone has just a few counts. The chain joins TRBV6-2 or TRBV6-3 to TRBJ1-1; TRBD1 is a possible D gene (5 bases). Trimming cost V 5 bases and J 0 bases, with 19 bases left between them. Germline-derived CDR1 and CDR2 are MNHEY and SVGEGT. The CDR3 runs 17 residues. The CDR3 loop is CASSRDSRGVMNTEAFF. The CDR3 bases are TGTGCCAGCAGTCGGGACTCCCGAGGGGTAATGAACACTGAAGCTTTCTTT.

V and J are TRBV27 and TRBJ1-5, with TRBD1 matching over 8 bases. Germline V gene sequence: CDR1 MNHEY, CDR2 SMNVEV (reference sequence). V was pared by 9 bases and J by 4 bases, with 17 bases of the junction left unmatched. The CDR3 has 17 residues. The CDR3 bases are TGTGCCAGTGGGCCGGGCAGGGGGCTTACGGAGAATCAGCCCCAGCATTTT. As protein: CASGPGRGLTENQPQHF.

This chain links TRBV5-4 with TRBJ1-2; 9 positions match TRBD1. Germline V gene data show CDR1 as SGHNT and CDR2 as YYREEE (reference sequence). V shed 3 bases and J 3 bases; nucleotides not matched to a gene: 3. This CDR3 contains 14 residues. The CDR3 coding sequence is TGTGCCAGCAGCTCGGGGGACAGGGACTATGGCTACACCTTC. Residues: CASSSGDRDYGYTF.

The V call is TRBV6-5, the J call TRBJ1-5, with a weak D call TRBD1 (6 bases). Germline CDR1 and CDR2: MNHEY and SVGAGI. Trimming took 0 bases from V and 9 from J, leaving 12 bases between them. This CDR3 is built from 14 residues. CDR3 nucleotides: TGTGCCAGCAGTTACTCGAAGGGGGACGGGCCCCAGCATTTT. The encoded protein is CASSYSKGDGPQHF.

V and J are TRBV28 and TRBJ2-7; 7 bases match TRBD2. J was trimmed by 0 bases and V by 3 bases; bases with no gene match: 5. There are 15 residues in the CDR3. Germline V CDR1 and CDR2: MDHEN, SYDVKM. The CDR3 DNA sequence: TGTGCCAGCAGTTTTGGGCTAGCGGACTCCTACGAGCAGTACGTC. Translating it yields CASSFGLADSYEQYV.

This rearrangement joins TRBV3-1 (or the pseudogene TRBV3-2) to TRBJ1-3, with TRBD1 as a possible D gene (6 bases). The germline gives CDR1 LGHDT, CDR2 YNNKEL (reference sequence). The germline V and J ends were trimmed by 4 bases and 2 bases, with 12 bases remaining between them. The CDR3 is 15 residues long. CDR3 in amino acids: CASSPWTDTGNTIYF. In nucleotides, the CDR3 is TGTGCCAGCAGCCCGTGGACAGATACTGGAAACACCATATATTTT.

The genes are TRBV20-1 and TRBJ2-5; no firm D call. Germline V gene data show CDR1 as DFQATT and CDR2 as SNEGSKA (reference sequence). Trimming left V 0 bases short and J 5 bases short, with 4 bases between. The CDR3 has 11 residues. The CDR3 DNA reads as TGCAGTGCTAGAGATCGGGAGACCCAGTACTTC. It yields the protein CSARDRETQYF.

The chain employs TRBV28 and TRBJ1-2; 8 positions match TRBD1. The CDR3 totals 17 residues. The germline V gene has CDR1 MDHEN and CDR2 SYDVKM. The junction had 21 bases not matched to a gene; V was cut back by 8 bases and J by 7 bases. This chain's CDR3 is CASLGPAGGYVDRGYTF. In DNA form, the CDR3 reads TGTGCCAGCCTGGGTCCAGCAGGGGGCTACGTCGATCGTGGCTACACCTTC.

This chain uses TRBV6-2 or TRBV6-3 with TRBJ1-5, with 9 bases that match TRBD1. Trimming at V came to 2 bases and at J to 6 bases, leaving 8 bases not matched to a gene. This CDR3 spans 16 amino acids. Germline values: CDR1 MNHEY, CDR2 SVGEGT. CDR3 sequence (DNA): TGTGCCAGCAGTTACCCGGGCGGACAGGGGAGTCAGCCCCAGCATTTT. Translation: CASSYPGGQGSQPQHF.

The rearrangement joins TRBV6-5 to TRBJ2-7, with D maybe TRBD2 (5 bases). Germline CDR1 reads MNHEY; CDR2 reads SVGAGI. CDR3 length equals 16 residues. V was clipped by 0 bases and J by 6 bases, with 18 bases between them. The CDR3 DNA reads TGTGCCAGCAGTTACTCTGGAGGTGAAGGGATGAGCGAGCAGTACTTC. Translation gives CASSYSGGEGMSEQYF.